Below are 20 T cell receptor beta chains sequenced from a single sample in a study of cytomegalovirus exposure and HLA in healthy donors. A multiplex PCR was run with 60 Vbeta primers and 13 Jbeta primers. Here immunoSEQ multiplex PCR was the method, and the copy in TCRdb shows in-frame clones only, minus some. The sample table includes about 58,000 clones. The specimen sequenced was PBMCs. The receptors were sampled from a male donor in good health and CMV-seronegative.

The chain carries TRBV9 and TRBJ1-2; 12 bases fit TRBD1. The junction had 9 bases not matched to a gene; V was cut back by 7 bases and J by 8 bases. CDR1 is SGDLS and CDR2 is YYNGEE in the germline V gene. This CDR3 contains 14 residues. The CDR3 DNA follows: TGTGCCAGCGGGGGACAGGGGGCTGGTTGGGGCTACACCTTC. Translation: CASGGQGAGWGYTF.

Considering frequency, this clone is medium-sized (0.01 to 0.1%). V usage is TRBV6-1 and J usage is TRBJ2-7, with 10 bases matching TRBD1. The germline CDR1 and CDR2 sequences are MNHNS and SASEGT. The V segment lost 11 bases and the J segment 4 bases; nucleotides outside the gene matches: 5. This CDR3 contains 12 residues. The CDR3, as DNA: TGTGCCTCGGGACAGGGGTTTTACGAGCAGTACTTC. This codes for CASGQGFYEQYF.

The rearrangement joins TRBV5-1 to TRBJ2-2, with 7 bases aligning to TRBD2. This CDR3 has 14 amino acids. Germline V gene data show CDR1 as SGHRS and CDR2 as YFSETQ. J was trimmed by 4 bases and V by 4 bases; bases with no gene match: 4. As DNA, the CDR3 is TGCGCCAGCAGCATCTTAGCGGGCACCGGGGAGCTGTTTTTT. Its protein product is CASSILAGTGELFF.

V and J are TRBV28 and TRBJ2-1; 14 bases agree with TRBD2. The CDR3 is made up of 14 amino acids. The junction had 7 bases not matched to a gene; V was cut back by 8 bases and J by 10 bases. Germline CDR1 is MDHEN and CDR2 is SYDVKM. CDR3 residues: CASGTSGRVREQFF. Here the CDR3 DNA reads TGTGCCAGCGGGACTAGCGGGAGAGTTCGGGAGCAGTTCTTC.

V gene TRBV19 combines with J gene TRBJ1-5, with 8 positions matching TRBD1. In germline, CDR1 is LNHDA, CDR2 SQIVND (reference sequence). After removal of 1 base from V and 4 bases from J, the junction contained 9 bases not matched to a gene. The CDR3 extends over 17 amino acids. CDR3 region: CASSIGGQALGNQPQHF. CDR3 in DNA: TGTGCCAGTAGTATAGGGGGACAGGCATTGGGGAATCAGCCCCAGCATTTT. The full variable domain, with the rest looked up from reference TRBV19 and TRBJ1-5, is DGGITQSPKYLFRKEGQNVTLSCEQNLNHDAMYWYRQDPGQGLRLIYYSQIVNDFQKGDIAEGYSVSREKKESFPLTVTSAQKNPTAFYLCASSIGGQALGNQPQHFGDGTRLSIL.

The J gene is TRBJ2-1, the V gene TRBV18; unclear D gene. The length of the CDR3 is 19 residues. Germline values: CDR1 KGHSH, CDR2 LQKENI. The germline V and J ends were trimmed by 0 bases and 5 bases, with 23 bases remaining between them. This chain's CDR3 is CASSPPQTVSLRYDNEQFF. CDR3 nucleotides: TGTGCCAGCTCACCACCGCAAACGGTGTCATTACGATACGACAATGAGCAGTTCTTC.

V usage is TRBV7-9 and J usage is TRBJ1-1; D remains unclear. Germline values: CDR1 SEHNR, CDR2 FQNEAQ (reference sequence). CDR3 length equals 13 residues. V lost 7 bases, J lost 1 base, and 10 bases lay in between. The CDR3 DNA reads TGTGCCAGCACCCTCCCGGGGAACACTGAAGCTTTCTTT. This sequence encodes CASTLPGNTEAFF.

V usage is TRBV5-8 and J usage is TRBJ2-2; 13 bases match TRBD2. The CDR3 has 18 amino acids. Germline CDR1 is SGHTS and CDR2 is YDEGEE. The ends lost 4 bases at V and 2 bases at J; junction bases unmatched: 8. This CDR3 reads CASSPGLAGTLNTGELFF. Here the CDR3 DNA reads TGTGCCAGCAGCCCGGGACTAGCGGGGACCCTCAACACCGGGGAGCTGTTTTTT.

For the CDR3, the DNA is TGTGCCAGCAGCTTAGACAGGGCTAATGAAAAACTGTTTTTT. This encodes CASSLDRANEKLFF. J is TRBJ1-4 and V is TRBV7-2; perhaps TRBD1 as D (6 bases). The CDR3 runs to 14 residues. V dropped 1 base and J dropped 3 bases, with 6 bases sitting between them. Germline CDR1 is SGHTA and CDR2 is FQGNSA.

The chain combines TRBV7-9 with TRBJ1-1; D gene ambiguous. Germline CDR1 is SEHNR and CDR2 is FQNEAQ (reference sequence). The V and J ends lost 8 bases and 3 bases respectively, with 13 bases between them. There are 13 residues in the CDR3. Here the CDR3 DNA reads TGTGCCAGCGGGTGGGAGGTAGACACTGAAGCTTTCTTT. Residues: CASGWEVDTEAFF.

The chain uses TRBV6-5 and TRBJ1-1, with a possible D match to TRBD1 (5 bases). The CDR3 spans 15 residues. Trimming removed 2 bases at V and 1 base at J, with 11 bases between. The germline V gene has CDR1 MNHEY and CDR2 SVGAGI. CDR3 nucleotides: TGTGCCAGCAGTTACAGACCTACAGGGAACACTGAAGCTTTCTTT. It yields the protein CASSYRPTGNTEAFF.

This clone is deemed medium-sized (0.01 to 0.1%) by its frequency. The chain has TRBV19 and TRBJ1-4, with D tentatively TRBD1 (5 bases). The CDR3 runs 13 residues. Germline V lookup: CDR1 LNHDA, CDR2 SQIVND (reference sequence). Trimming cost V 8 bases and J 6 bases, with 13 bases left between them. CDR3 coding DNA: TGTGCCAGTGATTCTGGGGCGTATGAAAAACTGTTTTTT. Amino acids: CASDSGAYEKLFF.

This rearrangement joins TRBV9 to TRBJ1-1, with 9 bases identical to TRBD1. V trimming: 0 bases; J trimming: 2 bases; junction bases outside the gene matches: 2. Looked up from germline, CDR1 is SGDLS and CDR2 is YYNGEE. The CDR3 sequence is 15 residues long. The CDR3 is CASSVGDRVNTEAFF. The CDR3 bases are TGTGCCAGCAGCGTAGGGGACAGGGTTAACACTGAAGCTTTCTTT.

V usage is TRBV4-2 and J usage is TRBJ2-3; 14 bases map to TRBD2. Germline CDR1 reads LGHNA; CDR2 reads YNFKEQ. The CDR3 has 17 residues. Trimming took 1 base from V and 2 from J; bases not matched to a gene: 2. The CDR3 sequence is CASSQGTSGGTTDTQYF. The CDR3 nucleotides are TGTGCCAGCAGCCAAGGGACTAGCGGGGGGACCACAGATACGCAGTATTTT.

The chain is built from TRBV5-3 and TRBJ2-1; possible D gene TRBD2, 7 bases. TRBV5-3 is identified as an open reading frame with a role that is uncertain. CDR3 length equals 15 residues. V dropped 4 bases and J dropped 5 bases, with 16 bases sitting between them. CDR3 residues: CARSEGGGGDNEQFF. The CDR3, as DNA: TGTGCCAGAAGCGAAGGCGGGGGCGGCGACAATGAGCAGTTCTTC.

This sequence joins TRBV7-9 and TRBJ1-1; D is undetermined. The CDR3 is 14 residues long. Trimming removed 3 bases from V and 1 base from J, with 9 bases in between. Germline values: CDR1 SEHNR, CDR2 FQNEAQ (reference sequence). The CDR3, as DNA: TGTGCCAGCAGCTTTTGGGGAGAGAACACTGAAGCTTTCTTT. Translating it yields CASSFWGENTEAFF. The whole variable domain, remainder taken from reference TRBV7-9 and TRBJ1-1, is DTGVSQNPRHKITKRGQNVTFRCDPISEHNRLYWYRQTLGQGPEFLTYFQNEAQLEKSRLLSDRFSAERPKGSFSTLEIQRTEQGDSAMYLCASSFWGENTEAFFGQGTRLTVV.

The chain carries TRBV2 and TRBJ1-1; 7 bases fit TRBD1. This CDR3 region has 14 residues. Looked up from germline, CDR1 is SNHLY and CDR2 is FYNNEI. V dropped 5 bases and J dropped 1; count of bases not matched to a gene: 4. Here the CDR3 DNA reads TGTGCCAGCAGTCTGACAGGGAAGAACACTGAAGCTTTCTTT. Protein sequence: CASSLTGKNTEAFF.

The gene calls are TRBV7-2 and TRBJ1-5; 9 bases align to TRBD1. The trim removed 5 bases at V and 3 bases at J, leaving 5 bases unmatched. The CDR3 sequence is 15 residues long. CDR1 SGHTA and CDR2 FQGNSA come from the germline V gene. CDR3 coding DNA: TGTGCCAGCAGCCTCGGGACAGGGAACAATCAGCCCCAGCATTTT. Its protein is CASSLGTGNNQPQHF. Variable domain in full (rest from reference TRBV7-2 and TRBJ1-5): GAGVSQSPSNKVTEKGKDVELRCDPISGHTALYWYRQSLGQGLEFLIYFQGNSAPDKSGLPSDRFSAERTGGSVSTLTIQRTQQEDSAVYLCASSLGTGNNQPQHFGDGTRLSIL.

The V call is TRBV5-5, the J call TRBJ2-4; the D is unclear. The CDR3 length is 17 residues. Between the trimmed V and J ends, which lost 0 bases and 0 bases, there was a span of 13 bases. In germline, CDR1 is SGHKS, CDR2 YYEKEE (reference sequence). The CDR3 loop is CASSLGPPVIAKNIQYF. CDR3 DNA sequence: TGTGCCAGCAGCTTGGGGCCGCCCGTCATAGCCAAAAACATTCAGTACTTC.

J is TRBJ1-2 and V is TRBV30; D perhaps matches TRBD1 (6 bases). V lost 0 bases to trimming and J lost 1 base, with 12 bases between them. Per germline, CDR1 GTSNPN and CDR2 SVGIG (reference sequence). This CDR3 spans 15 amino acids. The CDR3 loop is CAWSVSARGNYGYTF. The CDR3 DNA follows: TGTGCCTGGAGTGTCTCAGCCAGGGGTAACTATGGCTACACCTTC.